The T cell receptor (beta chain) under discussion was sequenced for a study of blood T cell repertoires in COVID-19. Looking at the study overall: Samples came from the United States, Italy and Spain, spanning acute and convalescent COVID-19. Sample material is recorded as cDNA or gDNA derived from T cells, B-cell-depleted T cells, or PBMCs.

This clone was observed a single time. As processed by the authors: Reference gene primers were amplified, and this amplification served to estimate nucleated cell counts. Generated by immunoSEQ multiplex PCR, the TCRdb table keeps only in-frame clones and is missing some. The V and J calls and the clone size are those of that table, but D and trimming were determined from the DNA. The table lists 20,000 to 30,000 clones, around 90% of them singletons. The material sequenced was peripheral blood. This sequence was found in a woman aged 55-70 years with active COVID-19.

The CDR3 spells CASASGWGSSDEQYF. The CDR3 bases are TGTGCCAGCGCCTCGGGTTGGGGCTCCTCCGATGAGCAGTACTTC. J is TRBJ2-7 and V is TRBV11-2, with D possibly being TRBD1 (5 bases). From germline, CDR1 is SGHAT and CDR2 FQNNGV. Trimming removed 8 bases from V and 7 bases from J, with 24 bases in between. This CDR3 is 15 amino acids long.